The rows below give T cell receptor beta chains drawn from one sample of a study of human T cells and chemical hapten exposure. Each CDR3 protein is one row after TCRdb ran MiXCR on the RACE reads. Counted here are tens of thousands of distinct CDR3 sequences, about 11% occurring once; the ten biggest clones make up around 2.1%. The sample in question was whole blood, obtained in connection with sensitization to the hapten diphenylcyclopropenone (DPC). The receptors here all came from a man aged 35 to 55 with alopecia areata. Some clones in this sample may be carry-over from other donors' samples. CDR3s include the opening cysteine and the closing phenylalanine or tryptophan. Part of the rows lack a size; the others show once, few, many or a class for expanded clones.

TRBJ2-5	NA	TRBV7-8	CASDRGLAETQYF
TRBJ2-3	NA	TRBV29-1	CSVEPTSGRVSSTDTQYF
TRBJ1-1	few	TRBV5-1	CASSWGSEGSPEAFF
TRBJ2-1	few	TRBV20-1	CSARDPLAGGLSYNEQFF
TRBJ2-2	few	TRBV9	CASSPAGLRNTGELFF
TRBJ1-4	NA	TRBV29-1	CSAVQGASTNEKLFF
TRBJ1-2	NA	TRBV7-2	CASSFRRPQDYGYTF
TRBJ2-4	many	TRBV29-1	CSVAGTGSPNIQYF
TRBJ1-1	NA	TRBV11-1	CASSFRGTSNLLNTEAFF
TRBJ2-3	NA	TRBV18	CASSPRNTDTQYF
TRBJ2-5	NA	TRBV29-1	CSVVTGGGLETQYF
TRBJ1-4	few	TRBV2	CASSEAWQGGEKLFF
TRBJ2-1	few	TRBV19	CASSRGTPGPYNEQFF
TRBJ2-5	once	TRBV12-3/TRBV12-4	CASSSRQGRETQYF
TRBJ2-4	few	TRBV28	CASSLTGEAKNIQYF
TRBJ2-1	few	TRBV20-1	CSARGLVYNEQFF
TRBJ2-3	many	TRBV29-1	CSVEELGTGGTDTQYF
TRBJ2-4	NA	TRBV6-2/TRBV6-3	CASSYGIPSVQYF
TRBJ1-4	NA	TRBV28	CASSSPRALNEKLFF
TRBJ2-1	once	TRBV29-1	CSVHRDRGFWSYNEQFF
TRBJ1-5	many	TRBV6-2/TRBV6-3	CASSLGNSNQPQHF
TRBJ1-4	many	TRBV29-1	CSVASDRENEKLFF
TRBJ2-3	NA	TRBV7-8	CASSSKLGLAGADTQYF
TRBJ2-1	few	TRBV27	CASSVRSLAFNEQFF
TRBJ2-5	few	TRBV28	CASSPGTSGSAFDQETQYF
TRBJ2-5	few	TRBV21-1	CASLNFWASGQETQYF
TRBJ2-2	few	TRBV9	CASSVALAGGRNTGELFF
TRBJ2-5	few	TRBV6-2/TRBV6-3	CASSATSGEQETQYF
TRBJ1-5	few	TRBV12-3/TRBV12-4	CASSLAVANQPQHF
TRBJ2-1	NA	TRBV20-1	CSARGLPGPQGTYNEQFF
TRBJ1-3	NA	TRBV5-6	CASSLDPGATGNTIYF
TRBJ2-5	many	TRBV27	CASSLWGTSGRAQETQYF
TRBJ2-3	few	TRBV5-1	CASSPPGLAGTDTQYF
TRBJ2-5	few	TRBV7-9	CASSRWSAGIQETQYF
TRBJ2-5	many	TRBV7-2	CASSLSRQETQYF
TRBJ1-2	few	TRBV19	CASSSGTYGYTF
TRBJ1-6	many	TRBV5-6	CASSWDRDGLRNSPLHF
TRBJ1-5	NA	TRBV7-2	CASSSNRGDQPQHF
TRBJ2-1	NA	TRBV11-2	CASSTLARGPYNKQFF
TRBJ2-5	NA	TRBV5-1	CASSLEFETQYF
TRBJ2-5	many	TRBV20-1	CSASFIPGQRQETQYF
TRBJ1-3	NA	TRBV7-2	CASKYGTATNTIYF
TRBJ2-1	few	TRBV12-3/TRBV12-4	CATGSREQFF
TRBJ1-2	many	TRBV30	CAWSSGGNYGYTF
TRBJ2-7	NA	TRBV7-9	CASTYGQGVNEQYF
TRBJ1-5	many	TRBV11-2	CASSSSGQSNQPQHF
TRBJ2-3	many	TRBV29-1	CSVELPRGGTDTQYF
TRBJ1-2	few	TRBV12-3/TRBV12-4	CASRDGYTF
TRBJ2-7	few	TRBV10-3	CAIRKGLNYEQYF
TRBJ2-3	NA	TRBV28	CASSSPRLAVADTQYF